The rows below give T cell receptor beta chains drawn from one sample of a study of blood T cell repertoires in COVID-19. Produced via immunoSEQ multiplex PCR; TCRdb's table is partial and in-frame only. The profile shows under 90,000 clones, over 65% of them singletons. Sequenced material: peripheral blood. The receptors come from a man in his fifties with active or convalescent COVID-19. Both conserved end residues are trimmed from each CDR3. Each record gives: J gene, V gene, CDR3 protein.

>TRBJ2-5|TRBV7-2
ASSRVVAGGLGETQY
>TRBJ2-7|TRBV11-2
ASSLGQGIYYEQY
>TRBJ2-4|TRBV7-2
ASSPVNPKNIQY
>TRBJ2-7|TRBV2
ASRLDRGQVGQY
>TRBJ2-1|TRBV11-2
ASRPSGALSYNEQF
>TRBJ2-1|TRBV10-2
ASSGSGGSSYNEQF
>TRBJ1-6|TRBV5-6
ASSFGQLPNSPLH
>TRBJ1-6|TRBV5-5
ASSLGDSVSPLH
>TRBJ1-2|TRBV7-2
ASSLDRTTGGYT
>TRBJ1-1|TRBV9
ASSGWGPEAF
>TRBJ1-5|TRBV2
ASSGQGSNQPQH
>TRBJ2-4|TRBV3-1/TRBV3-2
ASSIRTGENIQY
>TRBJ2-3|TRBV6-5
ASSHPLRTQY
>TRBJ2-7|TRBV6-5
ASTALGGSYEQY
>TRBJ1-1|TRBV10-2
ATIYDRGLNTEAF
>TRBJ1-2|TRBV19
ANGNYGYT
>TRBJ1-2|TRBV19
ASSTSGQGARYGYT